One TCR beta chain is described in this entry. Clones were sequenced by immunoSEQ multiplex PCR, and TCRdb holds only the in-frame ones, with some missing. The table lists about 80,000 clones, under 95% of them singletons. The data were obtained in a study of T cell changes during pregnancy in multiple sclerosis. This CDR3 spans 14 amino acids. V gave up 2 bases and J gave up 5 bases, with 13 bases separating them. Germline-derived CDR1 and CDR2 are SGDLS and YYNGEE. This TCR came from a female donor with multiple sclerosis, enrolled in a pregnancy study. Sequencing was performed on peripheral blood, taken before pregnancy. This rearrangement joins TRBV9 to TRBJ1-1; D possibly corresponds to TRBD1 (6 bases). The CDR3 protein is CASSVDQGRTEAFF. For the CDR3, the DNA is TGTGCCAGCAGCGTGGATCAGGGGAGAACTGAAGCTTTCTTT.